This is a list of T cell receptor beta chains from one sample in a study of radiotherapy plus CTLA-4 blockade in lung cancer. Sequenced by immunoSEQ multiplex PCR; TCRdb stores in-frame clones only, minus some. Seen here are around 70,000 clones, roughly four fifths observed once, and the top ten hold around a sixth. This sample comprised peripheral blood, obtained from a patient treated with radiotherapy plus ipilimumab. The receptors shown here come from a human donor with non-small cell lung cancer whose response to radiotherapy plus ipilimumab could not be evaluated. Some clones in this sample may be carry-over from other donors' samples. Both conserved end residues are part of each CDR3. Each record gives: J gene, V gene, clone size, CDR3 length, D gene, CDR3 protein, CDR3 DNA. The D gene is left open where the match is weak. Size tells how often a clone was seen (once, few, many) or the class of an expanded clone, and some rows leave it out.

j_call: TRBJ1-5
v_call: TRBV19
clone_size: -
cdr3_length: 20
d_call: -
cdr3_aa: CASSIGWRGREKSQHQPQHF
cdr3_nt: TGTGCCAGTAGTATTGGGTGGAGGGGCAGGGAAAAGTCCCAGCATCAGCCCCAGCACTTT

j_call: TRBJ1-1
v_call: TRBV5-4
clone_size: -
cdr3_length: 13
d_call: -
cdr3_aa: CASSLDRNTEAFF
cdr3_nt: TGTGCCAGCAGCCTCGACAGAAACACTGAAGCTTTCTTT

j_call: TRBJ1-2
v_call: TRBV6-5
clone_size: -
cdr3_length: 13
d_call: -
cdr3_aa: CASSYASNYGYTF
cdr3_nt: TGTGCCAGCAGTTACGCGTCTAACTATGGCTACACCTTC

j_call: TRBJ1-5
v_call: TRBV10-3
clone_size: -
cdr3_length: 14
d_call: TRBD1
cdr3_aa: CAIRPGQGIQPQHF
cdr3_nt: TGTGCCATCAGGCCGGGACAGGGGATCCAGCCCCAGCATTTT

j_call: TRBJ2-3
v_call: TRBV5-6
clone_size: -
cdr3_length: 16
d_call: TRBD1
cdr3_aa: CASSFWDRGLTDTQYF
cdr3_nt: TGTGCCAGCAGCTTCTGGGACAGGGGGCTGACAGATACGCAGTATTTT

j_call: TRBJ2-7
v_call: TRBV7-2
clone_size: few
cdr3_length: 14
d_call: -
cdr3_aa: CASSLMTVGNEQYF
cdr3_nt: TGTGCCAGCAGCTTAATGACAGTGGGTAACGAGCAGTACTTC

j_call: TRBJ2-5
v_call: TRBV5-1
clone_size: -
cdr3_length: 15
d_call: -
cdr3_aa: CASSLGGQPQETQYF
cdr3_nt: TGCGCCAGCAGCTTGGGCGGACAGCCCCAAGAGACCCAGTACTTC

j_call: TRBJ1-3
v_call: TRBV6-5
clone_size: few
cdr3_length: 13
d_call: -
cdr3_aa: CASTRSSGNTIYF
cdr3_nt: TGTGCCAGCACCCGGAGCTCTGGAAACACCATATATTTT

j_call: TRBJ1-3
v_call: TRBV5-4
clone_size: -
cdr3_length: 13
d_call: TRBD1
cdr3_aa: CASSLTGGDTIYF
cdr3_nt: TGTGCCAGCAGCTTGACAGGGGGGGACACCATATATTTT

j_call: TRBJ1-1
v_call: TRBV5-1
clone_size: -
cdr3_length: 15
d_call: TRBD1
cdr3_aa: CASSLRGDRAAEAFF
cdr3_nt: TGCGCCAGCAGCCTTAGGGGGGACAGGGCCGCTGAAGCTTTCTTT